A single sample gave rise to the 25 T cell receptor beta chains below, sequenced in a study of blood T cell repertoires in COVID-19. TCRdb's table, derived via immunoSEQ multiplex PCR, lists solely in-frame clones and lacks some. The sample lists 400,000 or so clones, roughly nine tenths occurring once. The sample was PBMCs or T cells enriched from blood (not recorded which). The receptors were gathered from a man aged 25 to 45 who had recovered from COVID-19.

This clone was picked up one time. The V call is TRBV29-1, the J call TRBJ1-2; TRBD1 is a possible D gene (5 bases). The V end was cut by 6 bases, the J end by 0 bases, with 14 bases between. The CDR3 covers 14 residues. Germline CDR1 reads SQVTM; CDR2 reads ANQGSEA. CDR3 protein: CSVARQPSNYGYTF. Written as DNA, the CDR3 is TGCAGCGTGGCAAGACAGCCATCTAACTATGGCTACACCTTC.

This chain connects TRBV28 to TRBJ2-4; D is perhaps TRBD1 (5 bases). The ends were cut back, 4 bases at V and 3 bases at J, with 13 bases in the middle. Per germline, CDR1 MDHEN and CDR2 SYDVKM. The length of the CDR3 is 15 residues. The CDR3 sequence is CASSSTRVVKNIQYF. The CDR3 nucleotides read TGTGCCAGCAGTTCCACCAGGGTGGTCAAAAACATTCAGTACTTC.

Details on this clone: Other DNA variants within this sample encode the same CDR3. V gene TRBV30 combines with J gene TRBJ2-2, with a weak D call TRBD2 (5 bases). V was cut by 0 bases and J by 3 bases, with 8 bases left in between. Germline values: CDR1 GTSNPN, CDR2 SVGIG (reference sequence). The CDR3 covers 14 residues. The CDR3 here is CAWSVTRDTGELFF. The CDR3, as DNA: TGTGCCTGGAGTGTAACTAGGGACACCGGGGAGCTGTTTTTT.

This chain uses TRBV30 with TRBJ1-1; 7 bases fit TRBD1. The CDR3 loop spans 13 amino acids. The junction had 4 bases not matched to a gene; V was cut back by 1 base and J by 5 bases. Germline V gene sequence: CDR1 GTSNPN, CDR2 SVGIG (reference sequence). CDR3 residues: CAWSGQGWTEAFF. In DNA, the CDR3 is TGTGCCTGGAGTGGACAGGGTTGGACTGAAGCTTTCTTT.

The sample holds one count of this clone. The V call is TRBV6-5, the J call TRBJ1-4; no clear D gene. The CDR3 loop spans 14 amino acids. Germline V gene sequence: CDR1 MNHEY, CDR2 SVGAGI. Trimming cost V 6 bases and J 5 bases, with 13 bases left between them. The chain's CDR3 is CASRDPGGNEKLFF. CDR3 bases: TGTGCCAGCAGGGACCCCGGAGGAAATGAAAAACTGTTTTTT.

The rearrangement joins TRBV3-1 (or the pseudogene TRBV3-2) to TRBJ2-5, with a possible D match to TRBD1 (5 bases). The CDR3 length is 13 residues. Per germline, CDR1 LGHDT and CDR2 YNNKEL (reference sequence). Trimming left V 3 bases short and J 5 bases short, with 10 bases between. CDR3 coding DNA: TGTGCCAGCAGCCAGACAGTGATGGAGACCCAGTACTTC. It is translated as CASSQTVMETQYF.

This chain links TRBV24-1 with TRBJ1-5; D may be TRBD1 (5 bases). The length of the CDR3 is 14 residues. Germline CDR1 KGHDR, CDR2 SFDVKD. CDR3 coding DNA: TGTGCTGAAATCGGGAGGCGGGGGAATCAGCCCCAGCATTTT. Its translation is CAEIGRRGNQPQHF.

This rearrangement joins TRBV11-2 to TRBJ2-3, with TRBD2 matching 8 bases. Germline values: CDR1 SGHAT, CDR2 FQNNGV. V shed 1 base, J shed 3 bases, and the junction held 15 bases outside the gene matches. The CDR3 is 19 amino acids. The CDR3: CASSLGPLPHSGRTDTQYF. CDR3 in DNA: TGTGCCAGCAGCTTAGGCCCTCTTCCCCACAGCGGGAGAACAGATACGCAGTATTTT.

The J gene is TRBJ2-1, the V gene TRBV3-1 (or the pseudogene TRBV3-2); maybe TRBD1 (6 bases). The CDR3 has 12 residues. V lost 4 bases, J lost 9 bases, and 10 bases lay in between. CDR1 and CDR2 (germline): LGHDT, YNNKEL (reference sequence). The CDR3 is CASSLTGSEQFF. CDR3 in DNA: TGTGCCAGCAGCCTCACAGGGAGTGAGCAGTTCTTC.

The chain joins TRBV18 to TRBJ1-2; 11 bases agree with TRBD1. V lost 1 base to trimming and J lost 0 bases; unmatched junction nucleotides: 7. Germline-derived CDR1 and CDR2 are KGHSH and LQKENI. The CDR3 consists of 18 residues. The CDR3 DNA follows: TGTGCCAGCTCACCACTCCCGGGACAGGGGGGTCCTAACTATGGCTACACCTTC. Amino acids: CASSPLPGQGGPNYGYTF.

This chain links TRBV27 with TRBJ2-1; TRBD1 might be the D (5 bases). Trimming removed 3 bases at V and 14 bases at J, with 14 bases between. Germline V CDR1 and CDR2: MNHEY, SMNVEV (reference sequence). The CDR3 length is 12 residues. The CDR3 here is CASSFKGFGEFF. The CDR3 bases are TGTGCCAGCAGTTTCAAGGGGTTTGGGGAGTTCTTC.

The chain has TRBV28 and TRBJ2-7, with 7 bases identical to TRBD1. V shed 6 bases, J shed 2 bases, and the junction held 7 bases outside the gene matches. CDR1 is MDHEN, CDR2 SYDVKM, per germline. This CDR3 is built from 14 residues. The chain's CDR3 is CASSYDRDPYEQYF. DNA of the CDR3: TGTGCCAGCAGCTACGACAGGGACCCCTACGAGCAGTACTTC.

The CDR3 DNA reads as TGTGCCAGTAGTCGACAGGGGGACTATGGCTACACCTTC. It encodes CASSRQGDYGYTF. The chain couples TRBV19 to TRBJ1-2; TRBD1 aligns across 9 bases. Looked up from germline, CDR1 is LNHDA and CDR2 is SQIVND (reference sequence). The CDR3 covers 13 residues. The V gene end was trimmed by 5 bases and the J gene end by 3 bases; junction bases not matched to a gene: 1.

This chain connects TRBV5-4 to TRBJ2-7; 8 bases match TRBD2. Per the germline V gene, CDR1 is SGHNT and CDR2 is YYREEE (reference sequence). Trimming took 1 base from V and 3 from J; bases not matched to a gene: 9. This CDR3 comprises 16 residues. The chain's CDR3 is CASSLMGGLDGYEQYF. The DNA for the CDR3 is TGTGCCAGCAGCTTGATGGGGGGACTAGATGGCTACGAGCAGTACTTC. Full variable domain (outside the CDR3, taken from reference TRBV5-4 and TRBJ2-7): ETGVTQSPTHLIKTRGQQVTLRCSSQSGHNTVSWYQQALGQGPQFIFQYYREEENGRGNFPPRFSGLQFPNYSSELNVNALELDDSALYLCASSLMGGLDGYEQYFGPGTRLTVT.

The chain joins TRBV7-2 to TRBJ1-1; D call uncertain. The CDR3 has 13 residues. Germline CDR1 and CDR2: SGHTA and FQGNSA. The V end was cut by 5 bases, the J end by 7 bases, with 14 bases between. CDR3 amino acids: CASSARGGLEAFF. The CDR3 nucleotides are TGTGCCAGCAGCGCACGCGGTGGTCTTGAAGCTTTCTTT.

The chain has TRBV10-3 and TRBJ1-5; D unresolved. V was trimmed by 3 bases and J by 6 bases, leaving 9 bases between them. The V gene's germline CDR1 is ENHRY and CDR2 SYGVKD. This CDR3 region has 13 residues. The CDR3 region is CAISELVAQPQHF. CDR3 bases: TGTGCCATCAGTGAATTAGTAGCTCAGCCCCAGCATTTT.

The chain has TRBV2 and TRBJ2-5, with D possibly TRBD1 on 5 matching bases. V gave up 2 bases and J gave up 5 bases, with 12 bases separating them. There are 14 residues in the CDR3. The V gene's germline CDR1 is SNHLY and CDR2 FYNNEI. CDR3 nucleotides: TGTGCCAGCAGTGAAAGCAGGGTGACCGAGACCCAGTACTTC. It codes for CASSESRVTETQYF.

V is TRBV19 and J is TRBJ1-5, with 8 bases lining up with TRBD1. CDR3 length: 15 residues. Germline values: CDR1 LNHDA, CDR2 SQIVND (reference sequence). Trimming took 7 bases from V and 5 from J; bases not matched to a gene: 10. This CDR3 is CASIRTGHLDQPQHF. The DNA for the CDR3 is TGTGCCAGTATTAGGACAGGGCATTTGGATCAGCCCCAGCATTTT. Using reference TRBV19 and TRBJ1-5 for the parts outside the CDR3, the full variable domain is DGGITQSPKYLFRKEGQNVTLSCEQNLNHDAMYWYRQDPGQGLRLIYYSQIVNDFQKGDIAEGYSVSREKKESFPLTVTSAQKNPTAFYLCASIRTGHLDQPQHFGDGTRLSIL.

CDR3: CASSLGQGASEAFF. The CDR3 nucleotides are TGCGCCAGCAGCTTGGGGCAGGGGGCATCGGAAGCTTTCTTT. The V gene is TRBV5-1, the J gene TRBJ1-1, with 8 bases aligning to TRBD1. V was pared by 0 bases and J by 8 bases, with 6 bases of the junction left unmatched. This CDR3 has 14 residues. The germline V gene encodes CDR1 SGHRS and CDR2 YFSETQ.

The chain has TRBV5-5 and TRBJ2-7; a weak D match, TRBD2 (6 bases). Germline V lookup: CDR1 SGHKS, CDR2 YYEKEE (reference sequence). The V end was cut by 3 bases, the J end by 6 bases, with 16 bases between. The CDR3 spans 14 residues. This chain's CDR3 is CASSSLSRGSEQYF. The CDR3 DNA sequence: TGTGCCAGCAGCTCCCTTAGCCGGGGGTCCGAGCAGTACTTC.

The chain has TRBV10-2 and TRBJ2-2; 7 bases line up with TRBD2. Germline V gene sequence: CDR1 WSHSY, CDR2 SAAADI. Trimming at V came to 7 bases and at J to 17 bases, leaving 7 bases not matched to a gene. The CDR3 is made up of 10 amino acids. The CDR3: CASMGRDYFF. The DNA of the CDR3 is TGCGCCAGCATGGGAAGGGACTACTTTTTT.

The CDR3 DNA sequence: TGCAGCGTCCTCCACACTGAAGCTTTCTTT. Its protein product is CSVLHTEAFF. The chain joins TRBV29-1 to TRBJ1-1; D is uncertain. The CDR3 runs 10 residues. The V gene lost 6 bases and the J gene lost 3 bases, with 5 bases spanning the gap. In germline, CDR1 is SQVTM, CDR2 ANQGSEA.

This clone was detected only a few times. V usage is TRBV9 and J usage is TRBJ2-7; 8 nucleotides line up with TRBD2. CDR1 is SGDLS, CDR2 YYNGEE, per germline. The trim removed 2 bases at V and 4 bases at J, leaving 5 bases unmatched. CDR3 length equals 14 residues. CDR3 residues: CASSVNSGGYEQYF. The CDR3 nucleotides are TGTGCCAGCAGCGTTAACAGCGGGGGATACGAGCAGTACTTC. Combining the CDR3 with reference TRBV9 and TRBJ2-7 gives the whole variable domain DSGVTQTPKHLITATGQRVTLRCSPRSGDLSVYWYQQSLDQGLQFLIQYYNGEERAKGNILERFSAQQFPDLHSELNLSSLELGDSALYFCASSVNSGGYEQYFGPGTRLTVT.

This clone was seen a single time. CDR3 protein: CASSPNLRDSINSPLHF. In DNA form, the CDR3 reads TGTGCCAGCTCACCCAACCTCCGGGACTCCATTAATTCACCCCTCCACTTT. This sequence joins TRBV18 and TRBJ1-6, with D possibly being TRBD1 (5 bases). This CDR3 spans 17 amino acids. CDR1 is KGHSH and CDR2 is LQKENI in the germline V gene. V gave up 3 bases and J gave up 6 bases, with 18 bases separating them.

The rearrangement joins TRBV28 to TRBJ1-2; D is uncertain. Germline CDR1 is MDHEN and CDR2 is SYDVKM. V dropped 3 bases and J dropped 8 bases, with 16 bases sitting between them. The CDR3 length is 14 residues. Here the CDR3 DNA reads TGTGCCAGCAGTTTCGGGAGTCTTACCGGGGGCTACACCTTC. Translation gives CASSFGSLTGGYTF.